This TCR beta chain derives from a study of blood T cells in healthy people across ages. A second PCR of 7 to 11 cycles used a sample-barcoded 5' primer and a J-beta primer mix. Through a template-switch adaptor with 12 random nucleotides, each cDNA molecule received a tag. TCRdb reanalysed the 5' RACE reads using MiXCR and keeps one entry per CDR3 protein. The profile covers 800,000 to 950,000 distinct CDR3 sequences, with about 27% appearing a single time and roughly a tenth taken by the ten largest. General study points: As age increased, TCR beta diversity per million T cells fell in a roughly linear fashion.

This clonotype appeared a few times. Its antigen is unknown. The same data also went into a second study, on T cells of mothers and their children.

The sequence derives from a middle-aged woman in good health. The specimen was blood.

The CDR3 coding sequence is TGCGCCAGCAGTAGCACAGTTCAAGATACGCAGTATTTT. It encodes CASSSTVQDTQYF. The V gene is TRBV5-1, the J gene TRBJ2-3; D ambiguous. This CDR3 has 13 residues. CDR1 and CDR2 from the germline V gene are SGHRS and YFSETQ. V gave up 5 bases and J gave up 5 bases, with 12 bases separating them. Drawing the rest from reference TRBV5-1 and TRBJ2-3, the complete variable domain is KAGVTQTPRYLIKTRGQQVTLSCSPISGHRSVSWYQQTPGQGLQFLFEYFSETQRNKGNFPGRFSGRQFSNSRSEMNVSTLELGDSALYLCASSSTVQDTQYFGPGTRLTVL.